This T cell receptor (beta chain) was obtained from a study of T-cell memory formation after mild COVID-19. Study information: Largely, the TCR clusters proved donor specific.

TCRdb itself ran the 5' RACE reads through MiXCR, one entry per CDR3 protein. The repertoire holds more than 250,000 distinct CDR3 sequences, with about 16% as singletons. Study-level results: A balance of CD4 and CD8 characterized clones contracting day 15 to 85, whereas later expanders leaned CD4+.

V shed 0 bases and J shed 2 bases, with 11 bases lying between them. The germline V gene encodes CDR1 SGHRS and CDR2 YFSETQ. The CDR3 runs 16 residues. This clonotype was detected only a few times. Its antigen is undetermined. Sequencing was done on a sample of PBMCs or a T cell subset sorted from them (not recorded which). The gene calls are TRBV5-1 and TRBJ2-2; D ambiguous. This clonotype was sampled from a man between 18 and 29 years old who had mild COVID-19 (a few samples of this study predate the infection). Cell type and time point are not known. The CDR3 DNA reads TGCGCCAGCAGCTTGGTACAGCCTCTTAACACCGGGGAGCTGTTTTTT. Residues: CASSLVQPLNTGELFF.